These T cell receptor beta chains were read from a single sample in a study of cytomegalovirus exposure and HLA in healthy donors. Sequencing was performed with immunoSEQ multiplex PCR; in TCRdb, only in-frame clones are kept and a portion is missing. There are some 140,000 clones in the sample; 79% occur only once, and approximately 1% lies in the top ten. The sample was PBMCs. These receptors originate from a man between 18 and 35 years old in good health and CMV-seronegative. Both conserved end residues are part of each CDR3. D genes are given only for firm matches. Clone size is not always given. Where it is, it says once, few, many or a class for expanded clones.

clone_size | d_call | j_call | v_call | cdr3_aa | cdr3_nt
. | TRBD1 | TRBJ1-1 | TRBV6-1 | CASSETGGVTEAFF | TGTGCCAGCAGTGAAACAGGGGGGGTCACTGAAGCTTTCTTT
. | . | TRBJ2-5 | TRBV7-8 | CASSLATSLRGQETQYF | TGTGCCAGCAGCTTAGCAACATCCCTCAGGGGTCAAGAGACCCAGTACTTC
. | . | TRBJ2-6 | TRBV4-1 | CASSQSGLTTSGANVLTF | TGCGCCAGCAGCCAATCGGGACTGACGACCTCTGGGGCCAACGTCCTGACTTTC
once | . | TRBJ1-4 | TRBV19 | CASSKTGLNEKLFF | TGTGCCAGTAGTAAAACAGGGTTGAATGAAAAACTGTTTTTT
. | TRBD1 | TRBJ2-7 | TRBV5-1 | CASSPRTGGFYEQYF | TGCGCCAGCAGCCCTCGGACAGGGGGCTTCTACGAGCAGTACTTC
. | . | TRBJ1-2 | TRBV2 | CASSQPREVYGYTF | TGTGCCAGCAGCCAACCCCGGGAGGTCTATGGCTACACCTTC
. | . | TRBJ1-5 | TRBV27 | CASGLTGASNQPQHF | TGTGCCAGCGGGTTAACGGGAGCCAGCAATCAGCCCCAGCATTTT
. | TRBD1 | TRBJ1-2 | TRBV30 | CAWSADRGLSGYTF | TGTGCCTGGAGCGCGGACAGGGGGTTAAGTGGCTACACCTTC
. | . | TRBJ1-2 | TRBV14 | CASSQGNGYGYTF | TGTGCCAGCAGCCAAGGCAACGGGTATGGCTACACCTTC
few | . | TRBJ1-6 | TRBV7-7 | CASRHRSRNSPLHF | TGTGCTAGCAGGCACCGGTCTCGGAATTCACCCCTCCACTTT
. | . | TRBJ2-5 | TRBV30 | CAWSVLVGGPFQETQYF | TGTGCCTGGAGTGTACTGGTCGGGGGACCCTTTCAAGAGACCCAGTACTTC
once | . | TRBJ2-2 | TRBV5-1 | CASRGQVNTGELFF | TGCGCCAGCAGGGGGCAGGTGAACACCGGGGAGCTGTTTTTT
. | . | TRBJ1-5 | TRBV19 | CASSTTGTEPQHF | TGTGCCAGTAGTACGACAGGTACCGAGCCCCAGCATTTT
. | TRBD1 | TRBJ1-1 | TRBV15 | CATSRGTGGLPPEAFF | TGTGCCACCAGCAGAGGCACAGGGGGCCTCCCCCCTGAAGCTTTCTTT
few | . | TRBJ2-1 | TRBV5-1 | CVSSPTGNEQFF | TGCGTCAGCAGCCCCACAGGGAATGAGCAGTTCTTC
. | . | TRBJ2-5 | TRBV7-2 | CASSIGQRETQYF | TGTGCCAGCAGCATAGGACAGAGGGAGACCCAGTACTTC
. | . | TRBJ1-5 | TRBV5-5 | CASSLTAGATNQPQHF | TGTGCCAGCAGTCTCACGGCAGGGGCTACCAATCAGCCCCAGCATTTT
. | TRBD2 | TRBJ2-1 | TRBV5-1 | CASSSSGTSGGNEQFF | TGCGCCAGCAGCTCCTCCGGGACTAGCGGGGGTAATGAGCAGTTCTTC
. | . | TRBJ1-4 | TRBV7-9 | CASSLFLNEKLFF | TGTGCCAGCAGCTTGTTCCTTAATGAAAAACTGTTTTTT
once | TRBD1 | TRBJ1-5 | TRBV23-1 | CASRWDREVLGNQPQHF | TGCGCCAGCAGGTGGGACAGGGAAGTGTTGGGCAATCAGCCCCAGCATTTT
. | TRBD1 | TRBJ1-2 | TRBV7-8 | CASSYPPGTGRNKNGYTF | TGTGCCAGCAGCTATCCTCCCGGGACAGGTCGGAATAAGAATGGCTACACCTTC
once | . | TRBJ2-1 | TRBV27 | CASSLNSFNEQFF | TGTGCCAGCAGTTTGAACAGCTTCAATGAGCAGTTCTTC
. | . | TRBJ2-2 | TRBV12-5 | CASGLALDVDKQSGELFF | TGTGCTAGTGGTTTAGCCCTCGACGTGGACAAGCAGAGCGGGGAGCTGTTTTTT
. | . | TRBJ1-6 | TRBV7-2 | CASSLVSVTPSSYNSPLHF | TGTGCCAGCAGCTTAGTTTCGGTGACACCTTCCTCCTATAATTCACCCCTCCACTTT
few | . | TRBJ2-2 | TRBV6-5 | CASSQSVNTGELFF | TGTGCCAGCAGTCAATCAGTGAACACCGGGGAGCTGTTTTTT
. | . | TRBJ2-7 | TRBV7-2 | CASSFHGSYEQYF | TGTGCCAGCAGCTTTCACGGTTCCTACGAGCAGTACTTC
once | TRBD1 | TRBJ2-1 | TRBV30 | CAWSGAPGQGLSSYNEQFF | TGTGCCTGGAGTGGTGCTCCGGGACAGGGACTCAGCTCCTACAATGAGCAGTTCTTC
. | TRBD1 | TRBJ2-7 | TRBV19 | CASSPSGQGGEQYF | TGTGCCAGTAGTCCCTCAGGACAGGGGGGCGAGCAGTACTTC
. | TRBD1 | TRBJ2-7 | TRBV6-6 | CASSRGQGGTSF | TGTGCCAGCAGCCGGGGACAGGGGGGAACCTCGTTC
. | TRBD1 | TRBJ2-7 | TRBV19 | CASSPSTGSYEQYF | TGTGCCAGTAGTCCCTCGACAGGGTCCTACGAGCAGTACTTC
. | . | TRBJ1-5 | TRBV6-4 | CASIRGGREPQHF | TGTGCCAGCATCCGCGGAGGGAGAGAGCCCCAGCATTTT
. | . | TRBJ1-3 | TRBV7-7 | CASSSGLLWPGNTIYF | TGTGCTAGCAGTTCGGGACTCCTATGGCCTGGAAACACCATATATTTT
. | TRBD2 | TRBJ2-1 | TRBV9 | CASSVAPGTSGAVYNEQFF | TGTGCCAGCAGCGTAGCTCCCGGGACTAGCGGGGCCGTATACAATGAGCAGTTCTTC
. | . | TRBJ2-5 | TRBV2 | CATLLETQYF | TGTGCCACCTTATTAGAGACCCAGTACTTC
few | TRBD1 | TRBJ1-1 | TRBV6-5 | CASRKHRGMNTEAFF | TGTGCCAGCAGAAAACACAGGGGAATGAACACTGAAGCTTTCTTT
. | TRBD1 | TRBJ1-1 | TRBV5-1 | CASSAGWDSENTEAFF | TGCGCCAGCAGCGCTGGATGGGACAGCGAGAACACTGAAGCTTTCTTT
few | TRBD2 | TRBJ2-7 | TRBV7-2 | CASSLDPSGATYEQYF | TGTGCCAGCAGCTTGGATCCTAGCGGGGCGACCTACGAGCAGTACTTC
. | . | TRBJ1-1 | TRBV7-9 | CASSLEGGGVGAFF | TGTGCCAGCAGCTTAGAGGGAGGAGGGGTCGGAGCTTTCTTT
. | . | TRBJ2-1 | TRBV5-6 | CASSLAGWTYNEQFF | TGTGCCAGCAGCTTGGCCGGTTGGACTTACAATGAGCAGTTCTTC
. | . | TRBJ1-2 | TRBV6-6 | CASSKTGGEDYGYTF | TGTGCCAGCAGCAAGACAGGCGGCGAGGACTATGGCTACACCTTC
. | . | TRBJ2-5 | TRBV5-1 | CASSIAGTPQETQYF | TGCGCCAGCAGCATCGCCGGGACACCGCAAGAGACCCAGTACTTC
. | TRBD1 | TRBJ2-5 | TRBV11-2 | CASSRGQGETQYF | TGTGCCAGCAGCCGGGGACAGGGGGAGACCCAGTACTTC
few | TRBD2 | TRBJ2-3 | TRBV29-1 | CSGSGGVSDTQYF | TGCAGCGGCTCGGGGGGGGTATCAGATACGCAGTATTTT
. | . | TRBJ1-5 | TRBV19 | CASSIEGAWGPQHF | TGTGCCAGTAGTATAGAAGGGGCCTGGGGGCCCCAGCATTTT
few | . | TRBJ2-7 | TRBV5-6 | CASSLRDYEQYF | TGTGCCAGCAGCCTACGGGACTACGAGCAGTACTTC
once | . | TRBJ2-1 | TRBV15 | CATVLGGGTLNEQFF | TGTGCCACCGTCCTAGGGGGGGGCACTCTGAATGAGCAGTTCTTC
. | TRBD1 | TRBJ2-5 | TRBV5-1 | CASSLGDSRGETQYF | TGCGCCAGCAGCTTGGGGGACAGCCGGGGAGAGACCCAGTACTTC
. | . | TRBJ1-5 | TRBV4-1 | CASSQESPLRAGPYQPQHF | TGCGCCAGCAGCCAAGAAAGCCCCCTTAGGGCAGGGCCCTATCAGCCCCAGCATTTT
. | TRBD2 | TRBJ2-5 | TRBV5-1 | CASSLKAQGLAGLGETQYF | TGCGCCAGCAGCTTAAAGGCCCAAGGCCTAGCGGGCCTAGGGGAGACCCAGTACTTC
. | . | TRBJ1-2 | TRBV30 | CAWSAGEGYTF | TGTGCCTGGAGTGCGGGGGAGGGCTACACCTTC
. | TRBD1 | TRBJ2-2 | TRBV5-4 | CASSVDRTGELFF | TGTGCCAGCAGCGTGGACAGGACCGGGGAGCTGTTTTTT
. | TRBD1 | TRBJ2-7 | TRBV29-1 | CSVRQGLYEQYF | TGCAGCGTTCGACAGGGTCTTTACGAGCAGTACTTC
. | . | TRBJ1-2 | TRBV5-5 | CASSWGRGNGYTF | TGTGCCAGCAGCTGGGGGAGGGGAAATGGCTACACCTTC